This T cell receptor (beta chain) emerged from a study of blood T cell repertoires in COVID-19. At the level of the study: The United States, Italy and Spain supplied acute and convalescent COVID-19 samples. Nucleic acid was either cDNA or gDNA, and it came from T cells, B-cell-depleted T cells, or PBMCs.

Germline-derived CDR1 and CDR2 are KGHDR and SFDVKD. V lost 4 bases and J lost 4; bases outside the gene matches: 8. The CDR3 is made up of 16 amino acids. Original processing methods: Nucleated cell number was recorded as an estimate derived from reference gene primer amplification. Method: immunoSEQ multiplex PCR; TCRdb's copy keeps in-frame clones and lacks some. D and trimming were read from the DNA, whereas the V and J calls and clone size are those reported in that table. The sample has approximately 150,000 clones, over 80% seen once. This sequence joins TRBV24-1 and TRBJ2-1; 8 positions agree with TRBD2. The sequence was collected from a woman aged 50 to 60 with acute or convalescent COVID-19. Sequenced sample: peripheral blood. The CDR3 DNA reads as TGTGCCACCAGTGACTTAGCGGGATCCGGGTACAATGAGCAGTTCTTC. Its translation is CATSDLAGSGYNEQFF.